This is a list of T cell receptor beta chains from one sample in a study of T cell repertoires in cytomegalovirus infection. TCRdb passed the reads through MiXCR, listing each CDR3 protein once. This sample has just over 300,000 distinct CDR3 sequences; roughly a sixth occur once, and the top ten carry around 11%. Specimen: PBMCs. Receptors originate from a human donor in good health (CMV status not recorded). Some clones in this sample may be carry-over from other donors' samples. CDR3s include the opening cysteine and the closing phenylalanine or tryptophan. D genes are given only for firm matches. The size field is filled for only some rows; it gives once, few, many or a size class.

V	D	J	size	DNA	CDR3
TRBV6-5	TRBD1	TRBJ1-1	many	TGTGCCAGCAGTTACTTGGAGGACAGGGCCACTGAAGCTTTCTTT	CASSYLEDRATEAFF
TRBV6-1	-	TRBJ2-1	many	TGTGCCAGCAGGCCCACTAGTCTCCGGGAGCAGTTCTTC	CASRPTSLREQFF
TRBV12-5	TRBD1	TRBJ2-6	few	TGTGCTAGTGGTTTGGGGACAGGGGGAACTGGGGCCAACGTCCTGACTTTC	CASGLGTGGTGANVLTF
TRBV6-2/TRBV6-3	-	TRBJ2-3	few	TGTGCCAGCAGTCGCCTGGGGTCCGAGGCAGATACGCAGTATTTT	CASSRLGSEADTQYF
TRBV11-3	TRBD1	TRBJ2-1	few	TGTGCCAGCAGCTTAGGTGGCTCCGGGACAGGGGCCTACAATGAGCAGTTCTTC	CASSLGGSGTGAYNEQFF
TRBV6-2/TRBV6-3	-	TRBJ2-3	-	TGTGCCAGCAGTTACCTTACAGGAGTAGATACGCAGTATTTT	CASSYLTGVDTQYF
TRBV3-1	TRBD2	TRBJ2-5	-	TGTGCCAGCAGCTCCCGGGGAGCGGGGGAATCTCAAGAGACCCAGTACTTC	CASSSRGAGESQETQYF
TRBV7-9	-	TRBJ1-4	many	TGTGCCAGCAGCTTAATCTCGGGGGAAAAACTGTTTTTT	CASSLISGEKLFF
TRBV7-2	TRBD1	TRBJ2-7	many	TGTGCCAGCAGGATAACGGGACAGGGGGCCTCCTACGAGCAGTACTTC	CASRITGQGASYEQYF
TRBV6-6	-	TRBJ2-1	few	TGTGCCAGCAGCCGACTGGTGACTTCCTTCGGTGAGCAGTTCTTC	CASSRLVTSFGEQFF
TRBV2	-	TRBJ2-3	-	TGTGCCAGCAGTCAACTGGGACATCGGTATTTT	CASSQLGHRYF
TRBV6-5	-	TRBJ1-2	-	TGTGCCAGCAGTTTCGACCGGGACCCCCTGGCTGGCTACACCTTC	CASSFDRDPLAGYTF
TRBV9	-	TRBJ1-4	few	TGTGCCAGCAGCGTAAGCTCAGACCTTCAGGAAAAACTGTTTTTT	CASSVSSDLQEKLFF
TRBV7-9	-	TRBJ2-3	many	TGTGCCAGCAGCTTAAGTGGCCGCACAGATACGCAGTATTTT	CASSLSGRTDTQYF
TRBV7-2	TRBD2	TRBJ2-3	few	TGTGCCAGCTTCAAAGGACTAGTCAGCACAGATACGCAGTATTTT	CASFKGLVSTDTQYF
TRBV12-3/TRBV12-4	-	TRBJ2-5	-	TGTGCCAGCAGTTTATCGATTAGCCCCAATCAAGAGACCCAGTACTTC	CASSLSISPNQETQYF
TRBV4-1	TRBD1	TRBJ2-3	few	TGCGCCAGCAGCCAAGGATTTGGGACAGCCACAGATACGCAGTATTTT	CASSQGFGTATDTQYF
TRBV20-1	TRBD1	TRBJ1-1	-	TGCAGTGCTAGAGATGTTACAGGGGGCACTGTAGCTTTCTTT	CSARDVTGGTVAFF
TRBV7-3	-	TRBJ1-6	many	TGTGCCAGCAGCTTACAAGAGGGTTCACCCCTCCACTTT	CASSLQEGSPLHF
TRBV2	-	TRBJ2-3	many	TGTGCCAGCGGAGGAACAGCGAACTTCCGCACAGATACGCAGTATTTT	CASGGTANFRTDTQYF
TRBV25-1	TRBD1	TRBJ1-1	-	TGTGCCAGCCCTGACAGGGAGATCACTGAAGCTTTCTTT	CASPDREITEAFF
TRBV7-8	-	TRBJ2-5	few	TGTGCCAGCAGCTTAGCGGCGGCCCCTCGGGAGACCCAGTACTTC	CASSLAAAPRETQYF
TRBV23-1	TRBD1	TRBJ1-2	many	TGCGCCAGCAGTTCCGACAGGGGAAATGACAAAGGCTACACCTTC	CASSSDRGNDKGYTF
TRBV5-1	TRBD1	TRBJ2-2	few	TGCGCCAGCAGCGGACCCAGGGGGCGTGACACCGGGGAGCTGTTTTTT	CASSGPRGRDTGELFF
TRBV7-2	TRBD2	TRBJ2-5	many	TGTGCCAGCATGCTAGCGGGGGGGCTAGAGACCCAGTACTTC	CASMLAGGLETQYF